Sequencing of this TCR beta chain was carried out in a study of T cell changes during pregnancy in multiple sclerosis. The assay was immunoSEQ multiplex PCR, and TCRdb's table has in-frame clones only and misses some. The sample contains 75,000 to 85,000 clones, 93% of which appear only once. This CDR3 comprises 15 residues. V was pared by 0 bases and J by 0 bases, with 8 bases between. Germline V CDR1 and CDR2: ENHRY, SYGVKD. The receptor comes from a female donor with multiple sclerosis, enrolled in a pregnancy study. J is TRBJ1-1 and V is TRBV10-3; D not certain. This specimen was peripheral blood, taken in the second trimester of pregnancy. The CDR3 spells CAISESVVMNTEAFF. The DNA of the CDR3 is TGTGCCATCAGTGAGTCCGTCGTAATGAACACTGAAGCTTTCTTT.